This T cell receptor beta chain was retrieved from a study of cytomegalovirus exposure and HLA in healthy donors. Findings and limits, study-wide: Some public TCRs appeared in many individuals, while most sequences were rare. The study flagged 150 to 200 TCR beta chains as cytomegalovirus-associated. Reportedly, diagnosis of cytomegalovirus status by the classifier showed high specificity and sensitivity.

Among the 100 to 150 subjects of the validation cohort, separate from the roughly 650-subject first cohort, were the donors. Libraries were prepared by immunoSEQ multiplex PCR; TCRdb keeps only in-frame clonotypes and omits some of them. This table has around 350,000 clones, about nine tenths appearing once. The CDR3 covers 14 residues. Trimming removed 4 bases from V and 7 bases from J, with 16 bases in between. Germline CDR1 is WNHNN and CDR2 is SYGVQD (reference sequence). With regard to this clone: As yet, its antigen is unknown.

The sequence was obtained from a woman under 30 in good health and CMV-seronegative. The material sequenced was PBMCs. This sequence joins TRBV10-1 and TRBJ2-5; maybe TRBD2 (5 bases). CDR3 amino acids: CASSGLGGRGTQYF. CDR3 bases: TGCGCCAGCAGTGGTCTAGGCGGCCGGGGGACCCAGTACTTC.